This T cell receptor (beta chain) appears in the sequencing data of a study of CXCR3-negative and CXCR3-positive naive CD8 T cells. The method, 5' RACE with UMI labels, was used to prepare the TRB cDNA libraries. TCRdb reprocessed the 5' RACE reads, with one entry per CDR3 protein and no DNA. The sample table includes 150,000 or so distinct CDR3 sequences. Study-wide points: Comparably high diversity was seen in both naive subsets, and much lower diversity in memory CD8+ cells.

Note on this clonotype: The antigen is not known.

Germline V gene lookup returns CDR1 SGHVS and CDR2 FNYEAQ. CDR3 size: 19 residues. The chain recombines TRBV7-6 with TRBJ1-3. This clonotype was sampled from a human donor in good health. Some clones in this sample may be carry-over from other donors' samples. Sequencing input: naive CXCR3- CD8+ T cells from blood. The subset was: CD45RO-CCR7+CD27+CD95- naive CD8+ T cells lacking CXCR3 (TNR3-). The CDR3 sequence is CASSLIPPDPNVSGNTIYF.